These T cell receptor beta chains were read from a single sample in a study of T-cell reconstitution after alpha-beta-depleted transplantation in children. TCRdb used MiXCR to reprocess the PCR reads, holding one entry per CDR3 protein. The sample consists of under 250,000 distinct CDR3 sequences, 5.5% to 7% of them appearing once. The input for sequencing was PBMCs, taken before TCRalphabeta/CD19-depleted stem cell transplant. These receptors were collected from a boy aged 2-9 years with acute lymphoblastic leukemia, due to receive a stem cell transplant. CDR3s include the opening cysteine and the closing phenylalanine or tryptophan. D genes are given only for firm matches. The size field is filled for only some rows; it gives once, few, many or a size class.

D: TRBD1
J: TRBJ2-5
size: NA
length: 14
V: TRBV6-5
DNA: TGTGCCAGCAGGGCTACAGGGGGCTCAGAGACCCAGTACTTC
CDR3: CASRATGGSETQYF

D: NA
J: TRBJ2-7
size: few
length: 13
V: TRBV25-1
DNA: TGTGCCAGCAGTAGGGACACCTACTACGAGCAGTACTTC
CDR3: CASSRDTYYEQYF

D: NA
J: TRBJ2-1
size: few
length: 13
V: TRBV11-3
DNA: TGTGCCAGCAGCCAAAGTCAGCCCGGTGAGCAGTTCTTC
CDR3: CASSQSQPGEQFF

D: NA
J: TRBJ1-1
size: many
length: 14
V: TRBV4-3
DNA: TGCGCCAGCAGCCAACACAGGGAGAACACTGAAGCTTTCTTT
CDR3: CASSQHRENTEAFF

D: TRBD1
J: TRBJ1-4
size: NA
length: 14
V: TRBV5-5
DNA: TGTGCCAGCAGCTTGCCAGGGGGGCAAGAAAAACTGTTTTTT
CDR3: CASSLPGGQEKLFF

D: TRBD1
J: TRBJ2-1
size: many
length: 16
V: TRBV5-1
DNA: TGCGCCAGCAGCCGGGGACAGGGTCCCCTTAGCAATGAGCAGTTCTTC
CDR3: CASSRGQGPLSNEQFF

D: NA
J: TRBJ2-3
size: NA
length: 13
V: TRBV10-1
DNA: TGCGCCAGCAGTGCACTGTCATCAGATACGCAGTATTTT
CDR3: CASSALSSDTQYF

D: NA
J: TRBJ1-2
size: few
length: 13
V: TRBV27
DNA: TGTGCCAGCAGTTTAAATCCGGTTTGGGGCTACACCTTC
CDR3: CASSLNPVWGYTF

D: NA
J: TRBJ2-7
size: many
length: 14
V: TRBV10-3
DNA: TGTGCCATCAGTGAAACGACCCGGAGCGACGAGCAGTACTTC
CDR3: CAISETTRSDEQYF

D: NA
J: TRBJ2-2
size: many
length: 15
V: TRBV5-1
DNA: TGCGCCAGCAGCTTGGGGGTGTACGACACCGGGGAGCTGTTTTTT
CDR3: CASSLGVYDTGELFF

D: NA
J: TRBJ2-1
size: few
length: 14
V: TRBV7-9
DNA: TGTGCCAGCAGACCCAGACAGTACTACAATGAGCAGTTCTTC
CDR3: CASRPRQYYNEQFF

D: NA
J: TRBJ2-3
size: many
length: 13
V: TRBV27
DNA: TGTGCCACCCGACAGTCCGGGACAGATACGCAGTATTTT
CDR3: CATRQSGTDTQYF

D: TRBD1
J: TRBJ2-1
size: NA
length: 13
V: TRBV28
DNA: TGTGCCAGCGGAGGGACAGGGTCCAATGAGCAGTTCTTC
CDR3: CASGGTGSNEQFF

D: NA
J: TRBJ2-1
size: NA
length: 16
V: TRBV20-1
DNA: TGCAGTGCTAGAGGGTCGGCAGACCAGCTGGCCGATGAGCAGTTCTTC
CDR3: CSARGSADQLADEQFF

D: NA
J: TRBJ1-5
size: many
length: 15
V: TRBV4-3
DNA: TGCGCCAGCAGCCAAGATCTACAGGTGCATCAGCCCCAGCATTTT
CDR3: CASSQDLQVHQPQHF

D: NA
J: TRBJ2-5
size: NA
length: 12
V: TRBV18
DNA: TGTGCCAGCTCACCATCCTCAGAGACCCAGTACTTC
CDR3: CASSPSSETQYF

D: NA
J: TRBJ2-3
size: many
length: 11
V: TRBV7-9
DNA: TGTGCCAGCGGAGCAATGGATACGCAGTATTTT
CDR3: CASGAMDTQYF

D: TRBD2
J: TRBJ2-7
size: NA
length: 13
V: TRBV14
DNA: TGTGCCAGCAGAACTAGCGGAGGCTACGAGCAGTACTTC
CDR3: CASRTSGGYEQYF

D: TRBD1
J: TRBJ1-5
size: few
length: 13
V: TRBV20-1
DNA: TGCAGTGCTGTGGACAGGGGAAATCAGCCCCAGCATTTT
CDR3: CSAVDRGNQPQHF

D: TRBD1
J: TRBJ2-7
size: NA
length: 15
V: TRBV27
DNA: TGTGCCAGCAGCACCCGGGGGACAGGGGGCTCCGAGCAGTACTTC
CDR3: CASSTRGTGGSEQYF

D: TRBD1
J: TRBJ2-2
size: many
length: 16
V: TRBV5-6
DNA: TGTGCCAGCAGCCCAGAGTGGACAGGGGAAACCGGGGAGCTGTTTTTT
CDR3: CASSPEWTGETGELFF

D: TRBD2
J: TRBJ2-1
size: many
length: 17
V: TRBV7-9
DNA: TGTGCCAGCAGCCGCGGGACTAGCGGGAGTATATACAATGAGCAGTTCTTC
CDR3: CASSRGTSGSIYNEQFF

D: NA
J: TRBJ2-1
size: few
length: 16
V: TRBV5-5
DNA: TGTGCCAGCAGCTTGGACGGGACCACTCTAATGGATGAGCAGTTCTTC
CDR3: CASSLDGTTLMDEQFF

D: NA
J: TRBJ2-5
size: few
length: 12
V: TRBV11-2
DNA: TGTGCCAGCGGGGGTTCCACAGAGACCCAGTACTTC
CDR3: CASGGSTETQYF

D: NA
J: TRBJ2-2
size: many
length: 11
V: TRBV29-1
DNA: TGCAGCGTTGTAGTCGCCGGGGAGCTGTTTTTT
CDR3: CSVVVAGELFF

D: NA
J: TRBJ2-2
size: many
length: 15
V: TRBV5-1
DNA: TGCGCCAGCAGCTTTGACGGGACGAACACCGGGGAGCTGTTTTTT
CDR3: CASSFDGTNTGELFF

D: NA
J: TRBJ2-7
size: NA
length: 10
V: TRBV20-1
DNA: TGCAGTGCTGGTGAGAGGGAGCAGTACTTC
CDR3: CSAGEREQYF